A single T cell receptor beta chain is shown here with its context. What it recognizes is unknown. Between the trimmed V and J ends, which lost 0 bases and 2 bases, there was a span of 13 bases. CDR1 and CDR2 from the germline V gene are MNHEY and SVGAGI. The CDR3 covers 16 residues. This entry is derived from a study of CD8 T cells in Susac syndrome. RNA amounts of about 0.5 to 1 ug underwent reverse transcription with random hexamers. Coverage of TCR beta CDR3 amplification by immunoSEQ multiplex PCR extended to 54 Vbeta and 13 Jbeta. TCRdb analysed the immunoSEQ multiplex PCR reads with MiXCR anew, one entry per CDR3 protein. The sample lists about 120,000 distinct CDR3 sequences, about nine tenths seen once, with 0.14% in the top ten. Sequencing targeted TCR beta in blood CD8+ and CD4+ T cells. Whole-study findings and limits: By the study's own acknowledgment, its TCR sequencing and HLA analysis included relatively few individuals.

The rearrangement uses TRBV6-5 and TRBJ1-1, with D tentatively TRBD1 (5 bases). The sample comprised CD4+ T cells from PBMCs. The origin of this receptor is a human donor in good health. The CDR3 protein is CASSYSWMGGNTEAFF. In DNA, the CDR3 is TGTGCCAGCAGTTACTCTTGGATGGGGGGTAACACTGAAGCTTTCTTT.